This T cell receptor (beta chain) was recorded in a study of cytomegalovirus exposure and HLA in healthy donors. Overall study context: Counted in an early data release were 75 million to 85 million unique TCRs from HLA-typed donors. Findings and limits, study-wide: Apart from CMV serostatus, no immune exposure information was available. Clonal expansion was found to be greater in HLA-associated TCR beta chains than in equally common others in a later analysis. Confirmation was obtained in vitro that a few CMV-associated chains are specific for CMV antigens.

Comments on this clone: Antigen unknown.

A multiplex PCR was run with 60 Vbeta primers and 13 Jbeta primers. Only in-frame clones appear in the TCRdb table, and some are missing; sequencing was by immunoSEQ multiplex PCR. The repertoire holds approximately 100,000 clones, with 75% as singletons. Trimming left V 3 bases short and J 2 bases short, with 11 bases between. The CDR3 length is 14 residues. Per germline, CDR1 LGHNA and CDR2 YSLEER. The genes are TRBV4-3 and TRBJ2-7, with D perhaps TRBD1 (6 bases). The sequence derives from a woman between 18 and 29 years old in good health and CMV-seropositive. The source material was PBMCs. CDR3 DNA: TGCGCCAGCAGCCACGGACAGAAAACCTACGAGCAGTACTTC. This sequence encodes CASSHGQKTYEQYF.